The next 8 T cell receptor beta chains were all read from a single sample in a study of T cell responses to AZD1222 COVID-19 vaccine. Sequencing used immunoSEQ multiplex PCR; TCRdb keeps in-frame clones, though not all of them. The data show more than 95,000 clones, about 87% seen once. The sequenced sample was peripheral blood, obtained on day 0 of AZD1222 vaccination. The receptors here all came from an adult in good health.

The chain has TRBV6-2 or TRBV6-3 and TRBJ2-1, with 11 bases fitting TRBD1. With 5 bases clipped from V and 6 bases from J, the junction kept 6 bases outside the gene matches. In germline, CDR1 is MNHEY, CDR2 SVGEGT. The CDR3 runs to 15 residues. CDR3 in amino acids: CASSQGQGVRNEQFF. The CDR3 DNA is TGTGCCAGCAGTCAGGGACAGGGGGTACGCAATGAGCAGTTCTTC.

The chain employs TRBV4-1 and TRBJ1-1, with unresolved D. CDR1 is MGHRA and CDR2 is YSYEKL in the germline V gene. CDR3 size: 14 residues. The ends were cut back, 0 bases at V and 6 bases at J, with 11 bases in the middle. The CDR3 DNA follows: TGCGCCAGCAGCCAAGATCGTTGGGGTTCTGAAGCTTTCTTT. It specifies CASSQDRWGSEAFF.

The rearrangement uses TRBV7-3 and TRBJ2-1, with TRBD2 identical over 9 bases. Losses at the gene ends were 1 base for V and 6 bases for J; bases not matched to a gene: 10. The V gene's germline CDR1 is SGHTA and CDR2 FQGTGA. The CDR3 contains 17 residues. CDR3 loop: CASSLRGSGGLRNEQFF. The CDR3 DNA is TGTGCCAGCAGCTTAAGGGGTAGCGGGGGTCTTCGCAATGAGCAGTTCTTC.

V gene TRBV11-3 combines with J gene TRBJ1-3; D gene uncertain. Trimming took off 1 base at V and 4 bases at J, with 8 bases between the two ends. This CDR3 spans 14 amino acids. The germline CDR1 and CDR2 sequences are SGHNT and YENEEA. The CDR3 DNA reads as TGTGCCAGCAGCTTAGGGGGTTACGGAAACACCATATATTTT. Its translation: CASSLGGYGNTIYF.

J is TRBJ1-1 and V is TRBV28; a possible D gene is TRBD1 (6 bases). CDR1 and CDR2 (germline): MDHEN, SYDVKM. Trimming shortened V by 5 bases and J by 10 bases, and 17 bases separated the two germline ends. The CDR3 loop spans 13 amino acids. The CDR3 bases are TGTGCCAGCAGTATAGAACAGGGTGGAGGAGCTTTCTTT. Protein sequence: CASSIEQGGGAFF.

The CDR3 bases are TGTGCCAGCAGCTTTATTCCGGGCCCAGGGGCGAGTGGCTACACCTTC. The encoded protein is CASSFIPGPGASGYTF. V is TRBV7-9 and J is TRBJ1-2; perhaps TRBD1 as D (6 bases). The CDR3 is 16 residues long. Trimming shortened V by 3 bases and J by 7 bases, and 21 bases separated the two germline ends. Germline assignment: CDR1 SEHNR and CDR2 FQNEAQ (reference sequence).

The V and J genes are TRBV9 and TRBJ2-6, with 7 bases that match TRBD1. Germline V lookup: CDR1 SGDLS, CDR2 YYNGEE. CDR3 size: 17 residues. The V gene end was trimmed by 4 bases and the J gene end by 4 bases; junction bases not matched to a gene: 11. CDR3 loop: CASSPQRTGAGANVLTF. In nucleotides, the CDR3 is TGTGCCAGCAGCCCCCAGAGAACAGGGGCCGGGGCCAACGTCCTGACTTTC.

DNA for the CDR3: TGTGCCAGCAGCGGAACAGGGGAGGGCGAAAAACTGTTTTTT. As protein: CASSGTGEGEKLFF. V gene TRBV5-5 combines with J gene TRBJ1-4; 7 bases align to TRBD1. The CDR3 sequence is 14 residues long. Germline V gene data show CDR1 as SGHKS and CDR2 as YYEKEE (reference sequence). V lost 4 bases and J lost 8; bases outside the gene matches: 8.